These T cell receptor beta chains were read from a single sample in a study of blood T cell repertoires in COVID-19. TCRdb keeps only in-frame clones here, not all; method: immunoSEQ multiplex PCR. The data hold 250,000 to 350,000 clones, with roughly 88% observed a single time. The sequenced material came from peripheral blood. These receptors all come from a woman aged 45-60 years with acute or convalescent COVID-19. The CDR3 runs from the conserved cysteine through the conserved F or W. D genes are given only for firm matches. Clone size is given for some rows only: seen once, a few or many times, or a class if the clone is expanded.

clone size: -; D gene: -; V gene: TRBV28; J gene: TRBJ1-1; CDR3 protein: CASSSPGQILNTEAFF; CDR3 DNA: TGTGCCAGCAGTTCCCCCGGACAGATTTTGAACACTGAAGCTTTCTTT
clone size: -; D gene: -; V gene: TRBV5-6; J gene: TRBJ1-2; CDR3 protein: CASSFGRQDYGYTF; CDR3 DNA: TGTGCCAGCAGCTTTGGGAGACAGGACTATGGCTACACCTTC
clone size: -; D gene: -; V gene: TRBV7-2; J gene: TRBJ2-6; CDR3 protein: CASSLAQFYRTRSGANVLTF; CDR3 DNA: TGTGCCAGCAGCTTAGCGCAATTTTACAGAACCCGCTCTGGGGCCAACGTCCTGACTTTC
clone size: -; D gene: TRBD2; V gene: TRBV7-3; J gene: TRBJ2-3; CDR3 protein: CASSSRGGPDTQYF; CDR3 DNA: TGTGCCAGCAGCTCTCGGGGGGGACCAGATACGCAGTATTTT
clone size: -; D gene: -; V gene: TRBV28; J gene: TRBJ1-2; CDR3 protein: CASSLGAQHYGYTF; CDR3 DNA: TGTGCCAGCAGTTTGGGGGCGCAGCACTATGGCTACACCTTC
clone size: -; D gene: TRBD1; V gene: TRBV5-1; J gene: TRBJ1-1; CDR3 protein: CASSPDRGNTEAFF; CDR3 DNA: TGCGCCAGCAGCCCGGACAGGGGGAACACTGAAGCTTTCTTT
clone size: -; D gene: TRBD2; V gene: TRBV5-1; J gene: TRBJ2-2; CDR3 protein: CASSRLAGGPVGELFF; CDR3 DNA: TGCGCCAGCAGCAGACTAGCGGGAGGGCCTGTCGGGGAGCTGTTTTTT
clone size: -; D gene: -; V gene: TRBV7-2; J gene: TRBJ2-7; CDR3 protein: CASSLWVGSPLEQYF; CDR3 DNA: TGTGCCAGCAGCCTCTGGGTTGGTAGCCCTCTCGAGCAGTACTTC
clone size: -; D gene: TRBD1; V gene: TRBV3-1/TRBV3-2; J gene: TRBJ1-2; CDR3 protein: CASSQKQGVGGYTF; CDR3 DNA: TGTGCCAGCAGCCAAAAACAGGGGGTGGGTGGCTACACCTTC
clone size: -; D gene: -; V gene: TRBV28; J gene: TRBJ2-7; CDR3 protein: CASSIRRYEQYF; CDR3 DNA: TGTGCCAGCAGTATACGGAGGTACGAGCAGTACTTC
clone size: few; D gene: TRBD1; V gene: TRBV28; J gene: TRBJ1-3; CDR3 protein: CASIGTAGNTIYF; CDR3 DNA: TGTGCCAGCATCGGGACAGCTGGAAACACCATATATTTT
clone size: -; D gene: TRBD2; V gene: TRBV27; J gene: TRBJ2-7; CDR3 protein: CASTPRGGSLYEQYF; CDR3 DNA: TGTGCCAGCACCCCGCGGGGAGGGTCCCTGTACGAGCAGTACTTC
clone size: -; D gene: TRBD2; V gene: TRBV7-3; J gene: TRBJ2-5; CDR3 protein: CASSQTSGRGVETQYF; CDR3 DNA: TGTGCCAGCAGCCAAACTAGCGGGAGGGGTGTAGAGACCCAGTACTTC
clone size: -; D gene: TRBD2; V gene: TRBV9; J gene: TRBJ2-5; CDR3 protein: CASSPSGLAGLETQYF; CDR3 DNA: TGTGCCAGCAGCCCCTCCGGACTAGCGGGACTGGAGACCCAGTACTTC
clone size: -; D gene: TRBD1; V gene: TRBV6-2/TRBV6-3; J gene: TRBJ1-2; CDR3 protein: CASTPGQRLESAVYGYTF; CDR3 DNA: TGTGCCAGCACCCCGGGACAGAGGCTTGAGTCTGCCGTTTATGGCTACACCTTC
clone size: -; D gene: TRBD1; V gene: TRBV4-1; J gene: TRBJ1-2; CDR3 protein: CASSQVRTGDYGYTF; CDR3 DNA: TGCGCCAGCAGCCAAGTTCGGACAGGCGACTATGGCTACACCTTC
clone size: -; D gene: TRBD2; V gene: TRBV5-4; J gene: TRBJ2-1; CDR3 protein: CASSLSGRALNEQFF; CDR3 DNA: TGTGCCAGCAGCTTGAGCGGGAGGGCCCTCAATGAGCAGTTCTTC
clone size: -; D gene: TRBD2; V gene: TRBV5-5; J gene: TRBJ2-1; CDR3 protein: CASSLRGVRDRDRFEFF; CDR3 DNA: TGTGCCAGCAGCTTGCGGGGGGTGCGGGATCGCGATCGGTTTGAGTTCTTC
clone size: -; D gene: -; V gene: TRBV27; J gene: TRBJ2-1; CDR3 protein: CASRKGWVEQFF; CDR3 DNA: TGTGCCAGCAGGAAGGGGTGGGTTGAGCAGTTCTTC
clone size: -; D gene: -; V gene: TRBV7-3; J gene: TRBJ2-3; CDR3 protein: CASSFQGSPTDTQYF; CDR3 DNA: TGTGCCAGCAGCTTCCAGGGGAGTCCCACAGATACGCAGTATTTT
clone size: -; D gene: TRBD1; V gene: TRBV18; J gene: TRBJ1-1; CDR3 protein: CASSPPGRGDTEAFF; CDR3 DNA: TGTGCCAGCTCACCACCAGGCAGGGGGGACACTGAAGCTTTCTTT
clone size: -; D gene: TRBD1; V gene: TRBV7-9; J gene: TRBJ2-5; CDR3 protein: CASSPKDRVRETQYF; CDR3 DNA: TGTGCCAGCAGCCCCAAGGACAGGGTGCGTGAGACCCAGTACTTC
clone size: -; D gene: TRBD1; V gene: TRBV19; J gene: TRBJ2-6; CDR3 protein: CASRLTGASGANVLTF; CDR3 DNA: TGTGCCAGCCGCTTGACAGGGGCCTCTGGGGCCAACGTCCTGACTTTC
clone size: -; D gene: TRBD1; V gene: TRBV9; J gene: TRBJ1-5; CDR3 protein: CASGGTDYSNQPQHF; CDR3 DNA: TGTGCCAGCGGTGGGACAGATTATAGCAATCAGCCCCAGCATTTT
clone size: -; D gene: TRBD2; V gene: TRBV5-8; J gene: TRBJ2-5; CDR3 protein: CASSLGGGGGETQYF; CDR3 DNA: TGTGCCAGCAGCCTTGGGGGGGGTGGAGGAGAGACCCAGTACTTC
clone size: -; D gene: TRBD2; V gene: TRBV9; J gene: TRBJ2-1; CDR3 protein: CASSPTSGTYNEQFF; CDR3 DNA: TGTGCCAGCAGCCCTACTAGCGGGACCTACAATGAGCAGTTCTTC
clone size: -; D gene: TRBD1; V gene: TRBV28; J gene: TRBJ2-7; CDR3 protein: CASRSGDRPLEQYF; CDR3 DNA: TGTGCCAGCAGATCTGGGGACAGGCCCCTCGAGCAGTACTTC
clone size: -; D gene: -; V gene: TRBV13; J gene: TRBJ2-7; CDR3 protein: CASSLTRYEQYF; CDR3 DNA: TGTGCCAGCAGCTTAACGCGGTACGAGCAGTACTTC
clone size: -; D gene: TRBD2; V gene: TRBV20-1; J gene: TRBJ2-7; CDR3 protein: CSASHAGGLYEQYF; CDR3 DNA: TGCAGTGCTAGTCACGCGGGAGGGCTATACGAGCAGTACTTC
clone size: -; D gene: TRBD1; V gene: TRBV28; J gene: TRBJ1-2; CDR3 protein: CASSLPRTGLISDYGYTF; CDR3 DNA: TGTGCCAGCAGCCTACCTCGGACAGGGCTGATCTCGGACTATGGCTACACCTTC
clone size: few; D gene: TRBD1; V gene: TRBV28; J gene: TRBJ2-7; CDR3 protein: CAIATGVPYEQYF; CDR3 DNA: TGTGCCATCGCGACAGGGGTCCCCTACGAGCAGTACTTC
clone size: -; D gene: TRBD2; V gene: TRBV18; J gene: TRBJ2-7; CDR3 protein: CASSYLTSGIAYEQYF; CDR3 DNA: TGTGCCAGCTCATACTTGACTAGCGGGATTGCGTACGAGCAGTACTTC
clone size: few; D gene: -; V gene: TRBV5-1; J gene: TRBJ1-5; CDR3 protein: CASSLEAGEGQPQHF; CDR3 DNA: TGCGCCAGCAGCTTGGAGGCCGGGGAGGGTCAGCCCCAGCATTTT
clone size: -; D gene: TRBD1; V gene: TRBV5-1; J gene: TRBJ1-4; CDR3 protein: CASTVGQGVNEKLFF; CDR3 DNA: TGCGCCAGCACCGTTGGACAGGGTGTGAATGAAAAACTGTTTTTT
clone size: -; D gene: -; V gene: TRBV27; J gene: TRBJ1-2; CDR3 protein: CASSHDGDGYTF; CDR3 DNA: TGTGCCAGCAGTCACGACGGGGATGGCTACACCTTC
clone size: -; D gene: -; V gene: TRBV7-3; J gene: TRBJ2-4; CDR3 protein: CASSSGQQNIQYF; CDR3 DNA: TGTGCCAGCAGCTCCGGACAGCAAAACATTCAGTACTTC
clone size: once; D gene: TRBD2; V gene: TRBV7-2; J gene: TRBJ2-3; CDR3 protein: CASSSQAGAGWDTQYF; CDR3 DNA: TGTGCCAGCAGCTCTCAAGCGGGGGCGGGGTGGGATACGCAGTATTTT
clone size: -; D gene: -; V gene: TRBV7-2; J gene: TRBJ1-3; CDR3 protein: CASSQGQTGNTIYF; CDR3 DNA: TGTGCCAGCAGCCAAGGACAGACTGGAAACACCATATATTTT
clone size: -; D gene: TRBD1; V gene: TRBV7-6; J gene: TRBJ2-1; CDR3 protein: CASTRQGAGEQFF; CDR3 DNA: TGTGCCAGCACCCGACAGGGGGCCGGTGAGCAGTTCTTC
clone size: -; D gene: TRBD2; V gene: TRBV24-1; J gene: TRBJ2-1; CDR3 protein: CATSDPSGVAGGRRDEQFF; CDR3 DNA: TGTGCCACCAGTGATCCTTCCGGGGTAGCGGGAGGGCGGAGGGATGAGCAGTTCTTC
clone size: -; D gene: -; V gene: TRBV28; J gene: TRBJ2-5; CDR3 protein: CASNLITGPQETQYF; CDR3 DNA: TGTGCCAGCAACCTCATCACAGGTCCTCAAGAGACCCAGTACTTC
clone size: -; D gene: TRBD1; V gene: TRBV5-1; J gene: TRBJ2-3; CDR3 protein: CASSWGQGGADTQYF; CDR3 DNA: TGCGCCAGCAGCTGGGGACAGGGAGGTGCAGATACGCAGTATTTT
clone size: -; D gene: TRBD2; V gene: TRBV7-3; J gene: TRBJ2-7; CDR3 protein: CASSPSGGYEQYF; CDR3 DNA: TGTGCCAGCAGCCCATCGGGGGGCTACGAGCAGTACTTC
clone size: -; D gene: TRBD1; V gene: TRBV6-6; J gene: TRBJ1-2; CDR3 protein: CASTPKGARHGYTF; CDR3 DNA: TGTGCCAGCACCCCAAAGGGGGCTCGGCATGGCTACACCTTC
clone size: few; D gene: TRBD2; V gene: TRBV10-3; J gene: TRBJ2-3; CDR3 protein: CAISAASGKGTDTQYF; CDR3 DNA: TGTGCCATCAGTGCGGCTAGCGGGAAGGGTACAGATACGCAGTATTTT
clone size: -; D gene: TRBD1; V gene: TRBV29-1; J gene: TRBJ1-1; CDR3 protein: CSVEGQGAENRGTEAFF; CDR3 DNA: TGCAGCGTTGAGGGCCAGGGGGCAGAGAACCGGGGCACTGAAGCTTTCTTT